The TCR beta chain under discussion was sequenced for a study of T cells in Graves' hyperthyroidism and ophthalmopathy. Study context: Peripheral blood collection took place at initial diagnosis, before any treatment. Study conclusions and caveats: Most expanded thyroid clonotypes above 0.001 recurred in blood.

V was clipped by 8 bases and J by 1 base; unmatched bases: 5. This CDR3 comprises 13 residues. In germline, CDR1 is GTSNPN, CDR2 SVGIG (reference sequence). This clonotype was detected many times. No antigen is known for it. The TCR beta CDR3 regions underwent amplification using RNA transcripts as the source. Initially, a first-round RT-PCR of the TCR CDR3 employed the HTBI primer set. TCRdb independently ran MiXCR on the multiplex PCR reads; one entry per CDR3 protein. This table holds about 500,000 distinct CDR3 sequences, 15% to 20% found once. The receptor comes from a woman aged 18-29 years with Graves' ophthalmopathy. The V call is TRBV30, the J call TRBJ1-1; the match to TRBD1 covers 9 bases. The sample consisted of blood. DNA for the CDR3: TGTGCCCTTGAGGACAGGGGGAACACTGAAGCTTTCTTT. It encodes CALEDRGNTEAFF.